These 30 T cell receptor beta chains were all obtained from the same sample, sequenced in a study of blood T cell repertoires in COVID-19. Assay: immunoSEQ multiplex PCR; the TCRdb copy retains only in-frame clones and omits some. Among about 150,000 clones listed, approximately 90% were seen once. Sample: peripheral blood. All receptors come from a man between 18 and 35 years old with COVID-19, enrolled during active disease.

The chain uses TRBV5-4 and TRBJ2-1, with 11 bases that match TRBD2. The CDR3 is made up of 15 amino acids. CDR1 and CDR2 (germline): SGHNT, YYREEE (reference sequence). The V segment lost 4 bases and the J segment 0 bases; nucleotides outside the gene matches: 0. Here the CDR3 reads CASSGTSGSYNEQFF. Here the CDR3 DNA reads TGTGCCAGCAGCGGGACTAGCGGCTCCTACAATGAGCAGTTCTTC.

V is TRBV9 and J is TRBJ2-1; D is perhaps TRBD1 (6 bases). The germline gives CDR1 SGDLS, CDR2 YYNGEE. Trimming pared 3 bases from V and 7 bases from J, leaving 8 bases between. This CDR3 spans 12 amino acids. The CDR3 nucleotides are TGTGCCAGCAGCGGCGACAGGAATGAGCAGTTCTTC. Translated, it gives CASSGDRNEQFF.

This chain connects TRBV27 to TRBJ2-3, with D uncertain. V was trimmed by 8 bases and J by 1 base, leaving 7 bases between them. The CDR3 covers 12 residues. Per the germline V gene, CDR1 is MNHEY and CDR2 is SMNVEV (reference sequence). CDR3 sequence (DNA): TGTGCCAGCCGGCAGGGCACAGATACGCAGTATTTT. Its protein product is CASRQGTDTQYF.

This sequence joins TRBV7-9 and TRBJ2-1; 7 bases fit TRBD2. The trim removed 7 bases at V and 5 bases at J, leaving 14 bases unmatched. CDR3 length equals 16 residues. Germline CDR1 is SEHNR and CDR2 is FQNEAQ (reference sequence). Written as DNA, the CDR3 is TGTGCCAGCACATTCTCCCCCCGGGAGGAAAACAATGAGCAGTTCTTC. Protein: CASTFSPREENNEQFF.

The J gene is TRBJ1-1, the V gene TRBV9; the D is unclear. Between the trimmed V and J ends, which lost 0 bases and 1 base, there was a span of 10 bases. Germline CDR1 and CDR2: SGDLS and YYNGEE. The CDR3 loop spans 15 amino acids. This CDR3 reads CASSVGTFPNTEAFF. CDR3 DNA sequence: TGTGCCAGCAGCGTAGGGACTTTCCCGAACACTGAAGCTTTCTTT.

CDR3 coding DNA: TGTGCCGGCTACTCCGGGACAGGGAACGGCTACACCTTC. It translates to CAGYSGTGNGYTF. V usage is TRBV30 and J usage is TRBJ1-2, with 9 bases lining up with TRBD1. The CDR3 consists of 13 residues. The germline V gene has CDR1 GTSNPN and CDR2 SVGIG (reference sequence). V shed 8 bases and J 8 bases; nucleotides not matched to a gene: 12.

V usage is TRBV11-2 and J usage is TRBJ2-7; weak D call: TRBD1 (5 bases). The CDR3 covers 13 residues. Per the germline V gene, CDR1 is SGHAT and CDR2 is FQNNGV. V was trimmed by 0 bases and J by 5 bases, leaving 8 bases between them. The CDR3 DNA reads as TGTGCCAGCAGCTTAGATATCAGGGACGAGCAGTACTTC. It specifies CASSLDIRDEQYF. The entire variable domain, with the rest obtained from reference TRBV11-2 and TRBJ2-7, is as follows: EAGVAQSPRYKIIEKRQSVAFWCNPISGHATLYWYQQILGQGPKLLIQFQNNGVVDDSQLPKDRFSAERLKGVDSTLKIQPAKLEDSAVYLCASSLDIRDEQYFGPGTRLTVT.

The table lists this clone with a few counts. The J gene is TRBJ1-5, the V gene TRBV5-4; no firm D call. The CDR3 totals 13 residues. V lost 0 bases, J lost 2 bases, and 3 bases lay in between. Germline CDR1 SGHNT, CDR2 YYREEE (reference sequence). CDR3 amino acids: CASSLERNQPQHF. In nucleotides, the CDR3 is TGTGCCAGCAGCTTGGAGCGCAATCAGCCCCAGCATTTT.

This clone was counted only a few times. This sequence joins TRBV4-3 and TRBJ1-3, with TRBD1 as a possible D gene (5 bases). Trimming took 0 bases from V and 0 from J, leaving 15 bases between them. Looked up from germline, CDR1 is LGHNA and CDR2 is YSLEER. CDR3 length: 18 amino acids. Written as DNA, the CDR3 is TGCGCCAGCAGCCAAGAATCGGCAGGGTCCTTCTCTGGAAACACCATATATTTT. Protein product: CASSQESAGSFSGNTIYF.

This clone was seen only once. CDR3: CASSPRGQGLREQYF. DNA of the CDR3: TGTGCCAGCAGCCCGAGGGGACAGGGCCTAAGAGAGCAGTACTTC. V usage is TRBV7-9 and J usage is TRBJ2-7; TRBD1 aligns across 9 bases. The trim removed 5 bases at V and 7 bases at J, leaving 12 bases unmatched. The CDR3 totals 15 residues. Germline CDR1 SEHNR, CDR2 FQNEAQ (reference sequence).

A remark on this clone: Other DNA sequences in this sample translate to the same CDR3. This rearrangement joins TRBV15 to TRBJ1-3, with unresolved D. Per germline, CDR1 LNHNV and CDR2 YYDKDF (reference sequence). This CDR3 spans 15 amino acids. The ends were cut back, 0 bases at V and 2 bases at J, with 8 bases in the middle. CDR3 residues: CATSRDLGTGNTIYF. For the CDR3, the DNA is TGTGCCACCAGCAGAGATCTAGGAACTGGAAACACCATATATTTT.

V gene TRBV9 combines with J gene TRBJ2-2; 9 bases align to TRBD2. The CDR3 loop spans 16 amino acids. Germline CDR1 and CDR2: SGDLS and YYNGEE. Trimming took 5 bases from V and 5 from J; bases not matched to a gene: 10. CDR3: CASSGDSGRGTGELFF. As DNA, the CDR3 is TGTGCCAGCAGTGGAGATAGCGGGAGAGGGACCGGGGAGCTGTTTTTT.

CDR3 region: CASSPTANRDYNEQFF. DNA for the CDR3: TGTGCCAGCAGCCCCACTGCGAACCGGGACTACAATGAGCAGTTCTTC. The J gene is TRBJ2-1, the V gene TRBV7-3; a possible D gene is TRBD2 (5 bases). Germline V gene data show CDR1 as SGHTA and CDR2 as FQGTGA. The V end lost 5 bases, the J end lost 3 bases, and 17 bases lay between the germline ends. CDR3 length: 16 amino acids. Together with reference TRBV7-3 and TRBJ2-1, the CDR3 gives the full variable domain: GAGVSQTPSNKVTEKGKYVELRCDPISGHTALYWYRQSLGQGPEFLIYFQGTGAADDSGLPNDRFFAVRPEGSVSTLKIQRTERGDSAVYLCASSPTANRDYNEQFFGPGTRLTVL.

The V gene is TRBV4-3, the J gene TRBJ2-1; 7 bases match TRBD1. This CDR3 spans 14 amino acids. Germline values: CDR1 LGHNA, CDR2 YSLEER. The V and J ends lost 4 bases and 7 bases, in that order; junction bases with no gene match: 7. The CDR3 here is CASSPSDRANEQFF. The CDR3 coding sequence is TGCGCCAGCAGCCCCTCCGACAGGGCAAATGAGCAGTTCTTC.

Only one count was recorded for this clone. This rearrangement joins TRBV6-2 or TRBV6-3 to TRBJ2-1; possibly TRBD1 for D (5 bases). The CDR3 totals 13 residues. V was cut by 4 bases and J by 3 bases, with 7 bases left in between. Germline values: CDR1 MNHEY, CDR2 SVGEGT. CDR3 sequence reads: CASSLDSYNEQFF. DNA of the CDR3: TGTGCCAGCAGTTTAGACAGCTACAATGAGCAGTTCTTC.

The rearrangement links TRBV27 to TRBJ2-7, with 8 bases lining up with TRBD1. The V gene end was trimmed by 6 bases and the J gene end by 3 bases; junction bases not matched to a gene: 4. Germline assignment: CDR1 MNHEY and CDR2 SMNVEV (reference sequence). The CDR3 sequence is 13 residues long. The CDR3, as DNA: TGTGCCAGCAGCCGGACAGGGTTCTACGAGCAGTACTTC. Translation gives CASSRTGFYEQYF.

The chain links TRBV7-9 to TRBJ2-5, with D perhaps TRBD1 (6 bases). Germline lookup yields CDR1 SEHNR and CDR2 FQNEAQ (reference sequence). The length of the CDR3 is 14 residues. Trimming stripped 4 bases from V and 2 bases from J, with 11 bases between. CDR3 coding DNA: TGTGCCAGCAGCTCGGGACACCTACAAGAGACCCAGTACTTC. Protein sequence: CASSSGHLQETQYF.

The rearrangement links TRBV28 to TRBJ2-7, with TRBD1 matching over 7 bases. Per the germline V gene, CDR1 is MDHEN and CDR2 is SYDVKM. J lost 3 bases, V lost 8 bases, and 10 bases had no gene match. The CDR3 loop spans 14 amino acids. CDR3 bases: TGTGCCAGCGCTAGAGGACAGGCGTACTACGAGCAGTACTTC. Its protein is CASARGQAYYEQYF.

The chain carries TRBV19 and TRBJ2-4; 7 nucleotides line up with TRBD1. The CDR3 extends over 15 amino acids. Germline CDR1 LNHDA, CDR2 SQIVND (reference sequence). V lost 5 bases, J lost 4 bases, and 8 bases stayed unmatched. The CDR3 protein is CASSPRQGLKNIQYF. CDR3 nucleotides: TGTGCCAGTAGTCCGCGACAGGGATTGAAAAACATTCAGTACTTC.

V usage is TRBV27 and J usage is TRBJ2-6, with TRBD1 as a possible D gene (5 bases). Germline assignment: CDR1 MNHEY and CDR2 SMNVEV (reference sequence). V lost 5 bases, J lost 2 bases, and 13 bases lay in between. The CDR3 runs 16 residues. The CDR3 nucleotides are TGTGCCAGCAGTGGGGCAGGGAATGCTGGGGCCAACGTCCTGACTTTC. Its protein is CASSGAGNAGANVLTF. The full variable domain, completed using reference TRBV27 and TRBJ2-6, is EAQVTQNPRYLITVTGKKLTVTCSQNMNHEYMSWYRQDPGLGLRQIYYSMNVEVTDKGDVPEGYKVSRKEKRNFPLILESPSPNQTSLYFCASSGAGNAGANVLTFGAGSRLTVL.

This chain uses TRBV18 with TRBJ2-3; no definite D call. This CDR3 is 17 amino acids long. In germline, CDR1 is KGHSH, CDR2 LQKENI. Between the trimmed V and J ends, which lost 2 bases and 0 bases, there was a span of 15 bases. CDR3 in amino acids: CASSPVGRRFSTDTQYF. The DNA of the CDR3 is TGTGCCAGCTCACCAGTGGGCCGCAGATTTAGCACAGATACGCAGTATTTT.

The chain joins TRBV5-3 to TRBJ1-2; TRBD1 is a possible D gene (5 bases). TRBV5-3 is an ORF, with its function uncertain. Trimming cost V 3 bases and J 5 bases, with 11 bases left between them. This CDR3 is built from 13 residues. This CDR3 is CARSWTPTYGYTF. Here the CDR3 DNA reads TGTGCCAGAAGCTGGACACCAACTTATGGCTACACCTTC.

The V gene is TRBV6-1, the J gene TRBJ2-7; D is possibly TRBD2 (5 bases). Germline V gene lookup returns CDR1 MNHNS and CDR2 SASEGT. The V gene lost 3 bases and the J gene lost 3 bases, with 15 bases spanning the gap. This CDR3 has 15 residues. The CDR3 is CASSETPGLFYEQYF. The CDR3 DNA reads as TGTGCCAGCAGTGAGACCCCCGGACTTTTCTACGAGCAGTACTTC.

CDR3 in amino acids: CASSLAGGAGEKLFF. The CDR3 DNA follows: TGTGCCAGCAGCTTGGCAGGGGGCGCGGGTGAAAAACTGTTTTTT. The chain links TRBV7-8 to TRBJ1-4; 8 bases are a match to TRBD1. V gave up 3 bases and J gave up 7 bases; unmatched junction bases: 7. Germline CDR1 is SGHVS and CDR2 is FQNEAQ. The CDR3 totals 15 residues.

The V gene is TRBV20-1, the J gene TRBJ2-2, with a tentative D call TRBD1 (7 bases). This CDR3 has 15 residues. Germline CDR1 DFQATT, CDR2 SNEGSKA (reference sequence). Trimming removed 3 bases at V and 6 bases at J, with 17 bases between. The CDR3: CSASHLDREAGELFF. The CDR3, as DNA: TGCAGTGCTAGTCATCTCGACAGGGAGGCCGGGGAGCTGTTTTTT.

The J gene is TRBJ1-2, the V gene TRBV6-5, with D perhaps matching TRBD1 (5 bases). CDR1 MNHEY and CDR2 SVGAGI come from the germline V gene. The CDR3 contains 13 residues. V lost 6 bases, J lost 8 bases, and 16 bases lay in between. The CDR3 region is CASSPLDISGYTF. Written as DNA, the CDR3 is TGTGCCAGCAGCCCCCTGGACATAAGCGGCTACACCTTC.

The chain couples TRBV4-3 to TRBJ1-2; the D gene is possibly TRBD1 (6 bases). V lost 0 bases and J 2 bases, leaving 13 bases between the germline ends. Germline V gene lookup returns CDR1 LGHNA and CDR2 YSLEER. The CDR3 has 16 amino acids. In nucleotides, the CDR3 is TGCGCCAGCAGCCAAGAAGGGGGAACCGGGAACTATGGCTACACCTTC. It yields the protein CASSQEGGTGNYGYTF.

This clone has a single count. This chain links TRBV24-1 with TRBJ2-1; 13 bases are a match to TRBD2. Germline CDR1 is KGHDR and CDR2 is SFDVKD. Trimming took 3 bases from V and 7 from J; bases not matched to a gene: 5. There are 16 residues in the CDR3. The CDR3 sequence: CATSDHRTSGSNEQFF. The CDR3, as DNA: TGTGCCACCAGTGATCACCGGACTAGCGGGAGTAATGAGCAGTTCTTC.

V usage is TRBV28 and J usage is TRBJ1-5; the D is unclear. CDR1 MDHEN and CDR2 SYDVKM come from the germline V gene. CDR3 size: 12 residues. V dropped 0 bases and J dropped 7 bases, with 4 bases sitting between them. CDR3 nucleotide sequence: TGTGCCAGCAGTTTATGGAGACAGCCCCAGCATTTT. Translating gives CASSLWRQPQHF.

The rearrangement uses TRBV5-6 and TRBJ2-5; 7 positions match TRBD1. This CDR3 has 13 amino acids. J was trimmed by 5 bases and V by 2 bases; bases with no gene match: 3. Germline V lookup: CDR1 SGHDT, CDR2 YYEEEE. The CDR3 nucleotides are TGTGCCAGCAGCTTAGGGGGCTGGGAGACCCAGTACTTC. This codes for CASSLGGWETQYF.